This is a list of T cell receptor beta chains from one sample in a study of cytomegalovirus exposure and HLA in healthy donors. Generated by immunoSEQ multiplex PCR, the TCRdb table keeps only in-frame clones and is missing some. Of roughly 160,000 clones in the sample, about 80% were seen once. Sequencing was done on a sample of PBMCs. Receptors were obtained from a woman between 50 and 59 years old in good health and CMV-seropositive. The CDR3 runs from the conserved cysteine through the conserved F or W. Each record gives: D gene, J gene, V gene, clone size, CDR3 protein, CDR3 DNA. D genes are given only for firm matches. Not every row has a clone size; where given, it reads once, few, many or a size class.

D gene: .; J gene: TRBJ1-5; V gene: TRBV28; clone size: .; CDR3 protein: CASSSGGRGQPQHF; CDR3 DNA: TGTGCCAGCTCCTCGGGGGGAAGAGGACAGCCCCAGCATTTT
D gene: TRBD1; J gene: TRBJ1-4; V gene: TRBV5-4; clone size: .; CDR3 protein: CASSLRTGTTNEKLFF; CDR3 DNA: TGTGCCAGCAGCTTAAGGACAGGAACAACTAATGAAAAACTGTTTTTT
D gene: .; J gene: TRBJ1-5; V gene: TRBV28; clone size: once; CDR3 protein: CASSLTGQPQHF; CDR3 DNA: TGTGCCAGCAGTTTAACAGGGCAGCCCCAGCATTTT
D gene: .; J gene: TRBJ1-3; V gene: TRBV2; clone size: .; CDR3 protein: CASRADRAGNTIYF; CDR3 DNA: TGTGCCAGCAGAGCCGACAGAGCTGGAAACACCATATATTTT
D gene: .; J gene: TRBJ1-2; V gene: TRBV2; clone size: .; CDR3 protein: CASRARGESGYTF; CDR3 DNA: TGTGCCAGCAGAGCCAGGGGCGAGAGTGGCTACACCTTC
D gene: .; J gene: TRBJ1-1; V gene: TRBV5-5; clone size: few; CDR3 protein: CASRFGGGTEAFF; CDR3 DNA: TGTGCCAGCAGGTTTGGGGGGGGGACTGAAGCTTTCTTT
D gene: TRBD1; J gene: TRBJ2-3; V gene: TRBV2; clone size: .; CDR3 protein: CASRADRGDTQYF; CDR3 DNA: TGTGCCAGCAGGGCAGACAGGGGAGATACGCAGTATTTT
D gene: TRBD1; J gene: TRBJ2-7; V gene: TRBV5-6; clone size: .; CDR3 protein: CASTRDRRYEQYF; CDR3 DNA: TGTGCCAGTACCCGGGACAGGCGCTACGAGCAGTACTTC
D gene: TRBD2; J gene: TRBJ2-2; V gene: TRBV9; clone size: .; CDR3 protein: CASSGNSGGANTGELFF; CDR3 DNA: TGTGCCAGCAGCGGTAATAGCGGGGGGGCGAACACCGGGGAGCTGTTTTTT
D gene: TRBD2; J gene: TRBJ2-7; V gene: TRBV28; clone size: .; CDR3 protein: CASSLRASGGPYEQYF; CDR3 DNA: TGTGCCAGCAGTTTAAGGGCTAGCGGGGGACCGTACGAGCAGTACTTC
D gene: .; J gene: TRBJ2-3; V gene: TRBV7-2; clone size: .; CDR3 protein: CASSSARSGSLTDTQYF; CDR3 DNA: TGTGCCAGCAGCTCCGCAAGATCGGGGAGCCTCACAGATACGCAGTATTTT
D gene: .; J gene: TRBJ2-3; V gene: TRBV4-3; clone size: .; CDR3 protein: CASSLTQGSTDTQYF; CDR3 DNA: TGCGCCAGCAGCCTAACGCAGGGTAGCACAGATACGCAGTATTTT
D gene: .; J gene: TRBJ2-1; V gene: TRBV13; clone size: .; CDR3 protein: CASSLAGRVLNEQFF; CDR3 DNA: TGTGCCAGCAGCTTAGCGGGCAGGGTATTGAATGAGCAGTTCTTC
D gene: TRBD2; J gene: TRBJ2-1; V gene: TRBV7-2; clone size: few; CDR3 protein: CASKPQGVSGRNEQFF; CDR3 DNA: TGTGCCAGCAAGCCCCAGGGGGTTAGCGGGAGGAATGAGCAGTTCTTC
D gene: .; J gene: TRBJ1-3; V gene: TRBV7-9; clone size: .; CDR3 protein: CASSPRGVGGNTIYF; CDR3 DNA: TGTGCCAGCAGCCCCCGCGGGGTAGGCGGAAACACCATATATTTT
D gene: TRBD1; J gene: TRBJ1-5; V gene: TRBV30; clone size: .; CDR3 protein: CAWSTTGQQPQHF; CDR3 DNA: TGTGCCTGGAGTACGACAGGGCAGCAGCCCCAGCATTTT
D gene: TRBD2; J gene: TRBJ2-3; V gene: TRBV11-2; clone size: .; CDR3 protein: CASSTGLAGASDTQYF; CDR3 DNA: TGTGCCAGCAGCACCGGACTAGCGGGAGCTTCAGATACGCAGTATTTT
D gene: .; J gene: TRBJ2-5; V gene: TRBV28; clone size: .; CDR3 protein: CASSPPLAGAPFQYF; CDR3 DNA: TGTGCCAGCAGTCCCCCGCTGGCGGGGGCCCCGTTCCAGTACTTC
D gene: .; J gene: TRBJ1-2; V gene: TRBV13; clone size: .; CDR3 protein: CACTFGPNYGYTF; CDR3 DNA: TGTGCCTGTACTTTTGGTCCGAACTATGGCTACACCTTC
D gene: .; J gene: TRBJ1-2; V gene: TRBV6-6; clone size: .; CDR3 protein: CASGDPRSSSFFGYTF; CDR3 DNA: TGTGCCAGCGGAGACCCGCGGAGCAGTAGTTTTTTCGGCTACACCTTC
D gene: TRBD1; J gene: TRBJ1-3; V gene: TRBV28; clone size: .; CDR3 protein: CATSLDRVENTIYF; CDR3 DNA: TGTGCCACCAGCCTTGACAGGGTAGAAAACACCATATATTTT
D gene: .; J gene: TRBJ1-2; V gene: TRBV7-2; clone size: .; CDR3 protein: CASSLVVSGYGYTF; CDR3 DNA: TGTGCCAGCAGCCTAGTCGTGTCGGGCTATGGCTACACCTTC
D gene: TRBD1; J gene: TRBJ1-2; V gene: TRBV19; clone size: .; CDR3 protein: CATSRDRGPYGYTF; CDR3 DNA: TGTGCCACTTCGAGGGACAGGGGGCCTTATGGCTACACCTTC
D gene: .; J gene: TRBJ1-5; V gene: TRBV7-2; clone size: once; CDR3 protein: CASSFRDQPQHF; CDR3 DNA: TGTGCCAGCAGCTTTCGTGATCAGCCCCAGCATTTT
D gene: .; J gene: TRBJ2-3; V gene: TRBV9; clone size: .; CDR3 protein: CASSFEGFGTDTQYF; CDR3 DNA: TGTGCCAGCAGCTTCGAGGGTTTCGGCACAGATACGCAGTATTTT
D gene: TRBD1; J gene: TRBJ2-7; V gene: TRBV7-3; clone size: .; CDR3 protein: CASSFRQGANYEQYF; CDR3 DNA: TGTGCCAGCAGCTTCAGACAGGGGGCAAACTACGAGCAGTACTTC
D gene: .; J gene: TRBJ1-6; V gene: TRBV7-2; clone size: .; CDR3 protein: CASSLRATGNNSPLHF; CDR3 DNA: TGTGCCAGCAGCTTACGGGCCACAGGGAATAATTCACCCCTCCACTTT
D gene: .; J gene: TRBJ2-7; V gene: TRBV7-6; clone size: .; CDR3 protein: CASSSLGLSHEQYF; CDR3 DNA: TGTGCCAGCAGCTCCCTGGGCCTTTCCCACGAGCAGTACTTC
D gene: .; J gene: TRBJ1-1; V gene: TRBV29-1; clone size: few; CDR3 protein: CSVERGGVGTEAFF; CDR3 DNA: TGCAGCGTTGAAAGAGGAGGAGTGGGCACTGAAGCTTTCTTT
D gene: TRBD1; J gene: TRBJ1-2; V gene: TRBV6-5; clone size: .; CDR3 protein: CASNRQGPWNYGYTF; CDR3 DNA: TGTGCCAGCAATAGACAGGGCCCGTGGAACTATGGCTACACCTTC
D gene: .; J gene: TRBJ2-7; V gene: TRBV28; clone size: .; CDR3 protein: CASSSSHEQYF; CDR3 DNA: TGTGCCAGCAGTTCTTCTCACGAGCAGTACTTC
D gene: TRBD2; J gene: TRBJ2-7; V gene: TRBV7-8; clone size: .; CDR3 protein: CASGGYGGGSYEQYF; CDR3 DNA: TGTGCCAGCGGGGGGTATGGGGGGGGCTCCTACGAGCAGTACTTC
D gene: .; J gene: TRBJ2-7; V gene: TRBV5-5; clone size: .; CDR3 protein: CASSLMGSTSNYEQYF; CDR3 DNA: TGTGCCAGCAGCTTGATGGGCAGTACTAGTAACTACGAGCAGTACTTC
D gene: .; J gene: TRBJ2-7; V gene: TRBV19; clone size: .; CDR3 protein: CASSIGQKLSSYEQYF; CDR3 DNA: TGTGCCAGTAGTATAGGACAAAAACTCTCCTCCTACGAGCAGTACTTC
D gene: .; J gene: TRBJ2-3; V gene: TRBV28; clone size: .; CDR3 protein: CASSPTGTTSTDTQYF; CDR3 DNA: TGTGCCAGCAGCCCGACCGGGACAACTAGCACAGATACGCAGTATTTT
D gene: .; J gene: TRBJ2-2; V gene: TRBV27; clone size: once; CDR3 protein: CASSLSLWPLGELFF; CDR3 DNA: TGTGCCAGCAGTTTATCTTTGTGGCCCCTCGGGGAGCTGTTTTTT
D gene: .; J gene: TRBJ1-5; V gene: TRBV15; clone size: .; CDR3 protein: CATSRDIRSFEPQHF; CDR3 DNA: TGTGCCACCAGCAGAGATATCCGGTCGTTCGAGCCCCAGCATTTT
D gene: TRBD2; J gene: TRBJ2-1; V gene: TRBV9; clone size: .; CDR3 protein: CASSTSGDSYNEQFF; CDR3 DNA: TGTGCCAGCAGCACTAGCGGTGACTCCTACAATGAGCAGTTCTTC
D gene: .; J gene: TRBJ2-7; V gene: TRBV19; clone size: .; CDR3 protein: CASSRKGDVTYEQYF; CDR3 DNA: TGTGCCAGTAGTCGTAAAGGGGATGTCACCTACGAGCAGTACTTC
D gene: .; J gene: TRBJ1-1; V gene: TRBV7-2; clone size: few; CDR3 protein: CASSFARVEAFF; CDR3 DNA: TGTGCCAGCAGCTTTGCCAGGGTTGAAGCTTTCTTT
D gene: .; J gene: TRBJ2-3; V gene: TRBV27; clone size: few; CDR3 protein: CASSGYTDTQYF; CDR3 DNA: TGTGCCAGTAGCGGCTACACAGATACGCAGTATTTT
D gene: .; J gene: TRBJ1-6; V gene: TRBV28; clone size: .; CDR3 protein: CASSFPTGQIISPLHF; CDR3 DNA: TGTGCCAGCAGTTTCCCTACGGGACAAATAATTTCACCCCTCCACTTT
D gene: .; J gene: TRBJ2-7; V gene: TRBV7-2; clone size: .; CDR3 protein: CASSLRGGDPYEQYF; CDR3 DNA: TGTGCCAGCAGCTTAAGGGGGGGTGACCCCTACGAGCAGTACTTC
D gene: TRBD1; J gene: TRBJ2-7; V gene: TRBV28; clone size: .; CDR3 protein: CASSFSPRDRGYEQYF; CDR3 DNA: TGTGCCAGCAGTTTTTCCCCACGGGACAGGGGTTACGAGCAGTACTTC
D gene: TRBD1; J gene: TRBJ2-1; V gene: TRBV6-5; clone size: .; CDR3 protein: CASLRQGAYNEQFF; CDR3 DNA: TGTGCCTCCTTGCGGCAGGGGGCCTACAATGAGCAGTTCTTC
D gene: .; J gene: TRBJ1-4; V gene: TRBV11-3; clone size: .; CDR3 protein: CVSSLVNGEKLFF; CDR3 DNA: TGTGTCAGCAGCTTAGTCAACGGTGAAAAACTGTTTTTT
D gene: .; J gene: TRBJ1-5; V gene: TRBV7-6; clone size: .; CDR3 protein: CASSQKEGGQPQHF; CDR3 DNA: TGTGCCAGCAGCCAAAAAGAGGGCGGTCAGCCCCAGCATTTT
D gene: .; J gene: TRBJ1-1; V gene: TRBV7-2; clone size: few; CDR3 protein: CASSRTGGRTEAFF; CDR3 DNA: TGTGCCAGCAGCCGAACGGGGGGCCGGACTGAAGCTTTCTTT
D gene: TRBD2; J gene: TRBJ2-1; V gene: TRBV19; clone size: .; CDR3 protein: CASTPIAGYYNEQFF; CDR3 DNA: TGTGCCAGTACCCCCATAGCGGGGTATTACAATGAGCAGTTCTTC
D gene: TRBD1; J gene: TRBJ2-1; V gene: TRBV2; clone size: .; CDR3 protein: CASRATGFNEQFF; CDR3 DNA: TGTGCCAGCAGGGCGACAGGGTTCAATGAGCAGTTCTTC
D gene: .; J gene: TRBJ1-2; V gene: TRBV7-9; clone size: .; CDR3 protein: CASTIDTYYGYTF; CDR3 DNA: TGTGCCAGCACCATCGACACCTACTATGGCTACACCTTC
D gene: .; J gene: TRBJ2-5; V gene: TRBV7-8; clone size: .; CDR3 protein: CASRTSSFSEASDPWEETQYF; CDR3 DNA: TGTGCCAGCAGAACATCCTCCTTTTCCGAGGCTAGCGACCCCTGGGAAGAGACCCAGTACTTC
D gene: .; J gene: TRBJ2-5; V gene: TRBV27; clone size: .; CDR3 protein: CASTPQAGLETQYF; CDR3 DNA: TGTGCCAGCACGCCCCAGGCTGGATTGGAGACCCAGTACTTC
D gene: TRBD2; J gene: TRBJ2-3; V gene: TRBV6-1; clone size: .; CDR3 protein: CASSDPQRESTDTQYF; CDR3 DNA: TGTGCCAGCAGTGATCCCCAGCGGGAGAGCACAGATACGCAGTATTTT
D gene: TRBD2; J gene: TRBJ2-1; V gene: TRBV27; clone size: .; CDR3 protein: CASSPGLAGVNEQFF; CDR3 DNA: TGTGCCAGCAGTCCCGGACTAGCGGGAGTTAATGAGCAGTTCTTC
D gene: .; J gene: TRBJ1-1; V gene: TRBV5-1; clone size: few; CDR3 protein: CASSLAGSGENTEAFF; CDR3 DNA: TGCGCCAGCAGCTTGGCCGGGTCCGGAGAAAACACTGAAGCTTTCTTT
D gene: .; J gene: TRBJ1-3; V gene: TRBV21-1; clone size: .; CDR3 protein: CASTQARYSGNTIYF; CDR3 DNA: TGTGCCAGCACCCAAGCGAGGTACTCTGGAAACACCATATATTTT
D gene: TRBD1; J gene: TRBJ1-1; V gene: TRBV18; clone size: few; CDR3 protein: CASSLGQGAEAFF; CDR3 DNA: TGTGCCAGCTCACTCGGACAGGGGGCAGAGGCTTTCTTT
D gene: .; J gene: TRBJ2-7; V gene: TRBV5-5; clone size: once; CDR3 protein: CASSRAGTANSYEQYF; CDR3 DNA: TGTGCCAGCAGCCGGGCCGGGACTGCGAACTCCTACGAGCAGTACTTC
D gene: .; J gene: TRBJ1-2; V gene: TRBV7-2; clone size: once; CDR3 protein: CASSFNRVNGYTF; CDR3 DNA: TGTGCCAGCAGCTTTAACAGGGTAAACGGCTACACCTTC